These 8 T cell receptor beta chains share one sample of origin, sequenced in a study of blood T cells in healthy people across ages. Through a sample-barcoded 5' primer and a J-beta primer mix, a second PCR was run for roughly 6 to 12 cycles. TCRdb reanalysed the 5' RACE reads using MiXCR and keeps one entry per CDR3 protein. The table includes hundreds of thousands of distinct CDR3 sequences, roughly 43% detected once. The sequencing sample was made of blood. Every receptor here comes from a man younger than 40 in good health.

The chain is built from TRBV4-1 and TRBJ2-1; 8 nucleotides align to TRBD2. Per the germline V gene, CDR1 is MGHRA and CDR2 is YSYEKL. The V and J ends lost 10 bases and 11 bases, in that order; junction bases with no gene match: 16. The CDR3 consists of 14 residues. The CDR3 region has the DNA TGCGCCACCGGTAGCGGGGCCTCCTACAGTAAGCAGTTCTTC. This codes for CATGSGASYSKQFF.

The chain has TRBV3-1 and TRBJ2-7; tentative D call: TRBD2 (6 bases). This CDR3 has 16 residues. Germline CDR1 and CDR2: LGHDT and YNNKEL (reference sequence). Trimming pared 4 bases from V and 2 bases from J, leaving 18 bases between. The CDR3 nucleotides are TGTGCCAGCAGCCCCCACGGAGGGGACGAGACCTACGAGCAGTACTTC. This codes for CASSPHGGDETYEQYF.

The chain links TRBV13 to TRBJ2-1, with D possibly matching TRBD1 (5 bases). Germline V gene data show CDR1 as PRHDT and CDR2 as FYEKMQ (reference sequence). Trimming removed 2 bases at V and 9 bases at J, with 11 bases between. The CDR3 is 13 residues long. The CDR3 loop is CASSLQGWSEQFF. The CDR3, as DNA: TGTGCCAGCAGCTTACAGGGATGGAGTGAGCAGTTCTTC.

This chain links TRBV6-5 with TRBJ2-3, with TRBD2 matching over 7 bases. The germline gives CDR1 MNHEY, CDR2 SVGAGI. CDR3 length: 12 residues. Losses at the gene ends were 4 bases for V and 10 bases for J; bases not matched to a gene: 5. The CDR3 bases are TGTGCCAGCAGTTCCCGGGGGGTACCGCAGTATTTT. Protein sequence: CASSSRGVPQYF.

This clonotype was found once. The rearrangement links TRBV3-1 to TRBJ1-1, with 9 bases fitting TRBD1. V lost 8 bases, J lost 5 bases, and 9 bases stayed unmatched. Germline V gene sequence: CDR1 LGHDT, CDR2 YNNKEL (reference sequence). The CDR3 has 14 residues. The CDR3 region has the DNA TGTGCCAGCGGAGCCGGACAGGGGCGAACTGAAGCTTTCTTT. It yields the protein CASGAGQGRTEAFF.

This clonotype was observed a few times. The V and J genes are TRBV2 and TRBJ2-1; D is unclear. The CDR3 loop spans 15 amino acids. The germline V gene encodes CDR1 SNHLY and CDR2 FYNNEI. V dropped 10 bases and J dropped 2 bases, with 18 bases sitting between them. The CDR3 here is CAIPSGLSAYNEQFF. The CDR3 DNA reads TGTGCCATACCCTCCGGCTTGTCGGCCTACAATGAGCAGTTCTTC.

The rearrangement links TRBV20-1 to TRBJ1-1; no clear D. V lost 3 bases to trimming and J lost 0 bases, with 8 bases between them. CDR1 and CDR2 from the germline V gene are DFQATT and SNEGSKA (reference sequence). The CDR3 extends over 13 amino acids. The CDR3 region has the DNA TGCAGTGCTAGGCTCGGACTGAACACTGAAGCTTTCTTT. It yields the protein CSARLGLNTEAFF.

The chain's CDR3 is CARRTTGHSNYGYTF. In nucleotides, the CDR3 is TGTGCCAGGCGAACTACAGGGCATTCTAACTATGGCTACACCTTC. This chain joins TRBV9 and TRBJ1-2; maybe TRBD1 (6 bases). This CDR3 comprises 15 residues. CDR1 is SGDLS, CDR2 YYNGEE, per germline. The V gene lost 8 bases and the J gene lost 0 bases, with 17 bases spanning the gap.